This T cell receptor (beta chain) was recorded in a study of blood T cell repertoires in COVID-19. Study background: Sources were T cells, B-cell-depleted T cells, or PBMCs; the material itself was cDNA or gDNA.

Methods used by the authors: Quantification of nucleated cells was approximated via reference gene primer amplification. Only in-frame clones appear in the TCRdb table, and some are missing; sequencing was by immunoSEQ multiplex PCR. Clone size and V and J calls were adopted from that table, with D and trimming inferred from the DNA. The sample shows approximately 360,000 clones, around 87% of them seen only once. Germline lookup yields CDR1 SGHAT and CDR2 FQNNGV. This CDR3 has 15 amino acids. V gave up 5 bases and J gave up 4 bases; unmatched junction bases: 10. The source is a man aged 35-49 years in a cohort exposed to, infected with or recovered from COVID-19 (not recorded which). Sequenced: PBMCs or T cells enriched from blood (not recorded which). The V gene is TRBV11-2, the J gene TRBJ2-7; 8 bases match TRBD2. CDR3 sequence reads: CASSDGAGVEYEQYF. Written as DNA, the CDR3 is TGTGCCAGCAGCGACGGAGCGGGAGTGGAATACGAGCAGTACTTC.